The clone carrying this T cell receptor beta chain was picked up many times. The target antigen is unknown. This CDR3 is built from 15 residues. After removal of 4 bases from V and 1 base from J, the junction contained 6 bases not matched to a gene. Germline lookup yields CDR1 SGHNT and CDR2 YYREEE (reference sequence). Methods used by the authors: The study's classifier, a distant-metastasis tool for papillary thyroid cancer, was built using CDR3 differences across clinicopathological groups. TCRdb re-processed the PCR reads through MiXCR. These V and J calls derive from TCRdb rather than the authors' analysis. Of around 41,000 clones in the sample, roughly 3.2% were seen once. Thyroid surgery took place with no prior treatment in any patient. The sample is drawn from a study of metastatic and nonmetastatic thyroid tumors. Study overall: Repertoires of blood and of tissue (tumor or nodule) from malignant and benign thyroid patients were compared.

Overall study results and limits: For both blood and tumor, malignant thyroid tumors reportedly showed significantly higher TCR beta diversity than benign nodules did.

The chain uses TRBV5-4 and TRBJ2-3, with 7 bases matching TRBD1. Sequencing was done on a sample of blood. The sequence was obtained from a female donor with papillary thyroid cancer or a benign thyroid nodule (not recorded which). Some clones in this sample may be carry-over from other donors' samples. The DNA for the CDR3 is TGTGCCAGCAGCCCACCGGGACAGCGCACAGATACGCAGTATTTT. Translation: CASSPPGQRTDTQYF.